Below are 22 T cell receptor beta chains sequenced from a single sample in a study of CD8 T cells in ankylosing spondylitis. Each CDR3 protein gets one entry after TCRdb re-called the 5' RACE reads with MiXCR. The top ten clones hold around 12% of a sample with about 400,000 distinct CDR3 sequences, roughly 20% of them seen once. The sequencing sample was made of blood, either unsorted or a sorted T cell fraction (not recorded which). The source of these receptors is a male donor with ankylosing spondylitis or in good health (not recorded which).

The chain couples TRBV25-1 to TRBJ2-3; D call uncertain. The CDR3 runs to 14 residues. CDR1 is MGHDK and CDR2 is SYGVNS in the germline V gene. V was shortened by 4 bases and J by 2 bases, with 10 bases between the two germline ends. CDR3 sequence: CASSADGNTDTQYF. Here the CDR3 DNA reads TGTGCCAGCAGTGCGGACGGTAACACAGATACGCAGTATTTT.

The J gene is TRBJ2-7, the V gene TRBV18; D gene unclear. CDR3 length: 15 residues. The germline V and J ends were trimmed by 0 bases and 2 bases, with 11 bases remaining between them. CDR1 is KGHSH, CDR2 LQKENI, per germline. The CDR3 DNA follows: TGTGCCAGCTCACCACCGGCCGGTGCGGCCTACGAGCAGTACTTC. Translation gives CASSPPAGAAYEQYF.

The genes are TRBV12-3 or TRBV12-4 and TRBJ2-1; 8 bases match TRBD1. This CDR3 has 15 residues. The ends lost 5 bases at V and 3 bases at J; junction bases unmatched: 6. The CDR3 region has the DNA TGTGCCAGCAGTCCCAGGGGGCCGGTCTACAATGAGCAGTTCTTC. Protein sequence: CASSPRGPVYNEQFF.

This chain links TRBV4-1 with TRBJ2-7, with D tentatively TRBD1 (5 bases). With 1 base removed from V and 3 bases from J, the gap between germline ends came to 10 bases. This CDR3 region has 14 residues. Germline-derived CDR1 and CDR2 are MGHRA and YSYEKL. The CDR3 is CASSQVHDSYEQYF. CDR3 DNA sequence: TGCGCCAGCAGCCAAGTGCATGACAGCTACGAGCAGTACTTC.

The chain is built from TRBV3-1 and TRBJ2-3; D is unclear. Per germline, CDR1 LGHDT and CDR2 YNNKEL (reference sequence). V gave up 0 bases and J gave up 5 bases, with 9 bases separating them. The CDR3 totals 14 residues. The CDR3 nucleotides read TGTGCCAGCAGCCAAGATGTCGAGGTAGATACGCAGTATTTT. Its protein product is CASSQDVEVDTQYF.

This clonotype was recorded many times. The chain employs TRBV12-3 or TRBV12-4 and TRBJ1-2; D uncertain. This CDR3 is built from 12 residues. V dropped 5 bases and J dropped 5 bases, with 9 bases sitting between them. The CDR3 DNA is TGTGCCAGCAGTCAGACCGGGTATGGCTACACCTTC. Translated, it gives CASSQTGYGYTF.

The chain uses TRBV28 and TRBJ1-2; perhaps TRBD1 as D (6 bases). Looked up from germline, CDR1 is MDHEN and CDR2 is SYDVKM. V was pared by 7 bases and J by 2 bases, with 14 bases between. This CDR3 is 14 amino acids long. CDR3 bases: TGTGCCAGCAAGGGGGAGATAGGGAACTATGGCTACACCTTC. This translates into CASKGEIGNYGYTF.

This clonotype was observed a few times. The chain joins TRBV20-1 to TRBJ2-7; D is perhaps TRBD2 (6 bases). V lost 2 bases and J lost 5, with 13 bases in between. Looked up from germline, CDR1 is DFQATT and CDR2 is SNEGSKA (reference sequence). This CDR3 comprises 13 residues. CDR3 loop: CSARPRGEDEQYF. As DNA, the CDR3 is TGCAGTGCTAGACCGCGGGGAGAAGACGAGCAGTACTTC.

This chain connects TRBV6-1 to TRBJ2-1; a weak D match, TRBD2 (5 bases). This CDR3 is 17 amino acids long. In germline, CDR1 is MNHNS, CDR2 SASEGT. V gave up 6 bases and J gave up 6 bases, with 24 bases separating them. The CDR3 DNA reads as TGTGCCAGCAGAACATCATATTCGGGGTGGGCCTCCAATGAGCAGTTCTTC. Translation: CASRTSYSGWASNEQFF.

The chain carries TRBV11-2 and TRBJ2-5; no definite D call. Deletions cut 4 bases from V and 2 bases from J, with 8 bases between. The germline V gene encodes CDR1 SGHAT and CDR2 FQNNGV. The CDR3 consists of 13 residues. CDR3 region: CASSSGSQETQYF. As DNA, the CDR3 is TGTGCCAGCAGCTCCGGTTCGCAAGAGACCCAGTACTTC.

V usage is TRBV12-3 or TRBV12-4 and J usage is TRBJ1-6; D might be TRBD1 (6 bases). Trimming left V 6 bases short and J 4 bases short, with 13 bases between. The CDR3 is 15 residues long. CDR3 loop: CASRTGTPYNSPLHF. The CDR3 DNA reads as TGTGCCAGCAGAACCGGGACACCGTATAATTCACCCCTCCACTTT.

The chain has TRBV9 and TRBJ1-5, with a possible D match to TRBD1 (5 bases). The CDR3 length is 15 residues. V was shortened by 3 bases and J by 1 base, with 11 bases between the two germline ends. Germline CDR1 and CDR2: SGDLS and YYNGEE. For the CDR3, the DNA is TGTGCCAGCAGCGCCGGACACGCAAGCAATCAGCCCCAGCATTTT. This codes for CASSAGHASNQPQHF.

This clonotype came up a few times. This chain joins TRBV2 and TRBJ1-6; weak D call: TRBD1 (5 bases). The CDR3 runs to 15 residues. Germline V gene data show CDR1 as SNHLY and CDR2 as FYNNEI. Trimming took off 4 bases at V and 9 bases at J, with 16 bases between the two ends. The CDR3 DNA reads as TGTGCCAGCAGTGGGGGGGGAGGGAAAATTTCACCCCTCCACTTT. This codes for CASSGGGGKISPLHF.

This clonotype appeared a few times. The CDR3 region is CASGDSLGGNTGELFF. The CDR3 DNA sequence: TGTGCCAGCGGGGACTCGCTCGGGGGGAACACCGGGGAGCTGTTTTTT. V and J are TRBV2 and TRBJ2-2; D possibly corresponds to TRBD2 (6 bases). The V gene lost 8 bases and the J gene lost 1 base, with 17 bases spanning the gap. The V gene's germline CDR1 is SNHLY and CDR2 FYNNEI. The CDR3 is 16 residues long.

J is TRBJ2-7 and V is TRBV6-1; D possibly corresponds to TRBD1 (6 bases). Germline V gene lookup returns CDR1 MNHNS and CDR2 SASEGT. The CDR3 is 15 residues long. V gave up 6 bases and J gave up 2 bases, with 17 bases separating them. The CDR3 DNA follows: TGTGCCAGCAGCTCCGGACAGCTTTCACCCTACGAGCAGTACTTC. Translating it yields CASSSGQLSPYEQYF.

The chain combines TRBV29-1 with TRBJ2-2; D call uncertain. Germline V gene lookup returns CDR1 SQVTM and CDR2 ANQGSEA. V lost 7 bases to trimming and J lost 1 base, with 10 bases between them. The CDR3 sequence is 13 residues long. The CDR3 reads CSAKMENTGELFF. As DNA, the CDR3 is TGCAGCGCCAAAATGGAGAACACCGGGGAGCTGTTTTTT.

The chain uses TRBV20-1 and TRBJ2-7; weak D call: TRBD1 (6 bases). Germline V gives CDR1 DFQATT, CDR2 SNEGSKA (reference sequence). V lost 3 bases to trimming and J lost 1 base, with 10 bases between them. CDR3 length: 13 residues. The CDR3 loop is CSASLTGSYEQYF. The CDR3 bases are TGCAGTGCTAGTTTAACAGGGTCCTACGAGCAGTACTTC.

This clonotype was recorded a few times. The gene calls are TRBV3-1 and TRBJ2-7; D is possibly TRBD1 (6 bases). V was trimmed by 4 bases and J by 4 bases, leaving 14 bases between them. The CDR3 loop spans 14 amino acids. Germline CDR1 is LGHDT and CDR2 is YNNKEL (reference sequence). The CDR3 here is CASSLGGVGYEQYF. The CDR3 bases are TGTGCCAGCAGCCTAGGGGGAGTGGGATACGAGCAGTACTTC.

This clonotype was observed a handful of times. The chain employs TRBV2 and TRBJ2-1; TRBD1 might be the D (6 bases). The V gene's germline CDR1 is SNHLY and CDR2 FYNNEI. Trimming shortened V by 3 bases and J by 2 bases, and 23 bases separated the two germline ends. The CDR3 is made up of 19 amino acids. The CDR3 region is CASSDPGPTLGGAYNEQFF. The CDR3 nucleotides read TGTGCCAGCAGTGATCCCGGGCCCACGTTAGGGGGAGCCTACAATGAGCAGTTCTTC.

In this sample, this clonotype turned up a few times. V is TRBV12-3 or TRBV12-4 and J is TRBJ2-3; D remains ambiguous. The length of the CDR3 is 14 residues. Trimming shortened V by 6 bases and J by 1 base, and 11 bases separated the two germline ends. This CDR3 is CASSHAPGTDTQYF. DNA for the CDR3: TGTGCCAGCAGCCATGCCCCCGGCACAGATACGCAGTATTTT.

This clonotype was detected a few times. This rearrangement joins TRBV7-9 to TRBJ2-3; D not certain. V lost 1 base and J 2 bases, leaving 7 bases between the germline ends. Germline CDR1 and CDR2: SEHNR and FQNEAQ (reference sequence). The CDR3 has 14 amino acids. DNA of the CDR3: TGTGCCAGCAGCTTAGGAGACAACACAGATACGCAGTATTTT. Protein product: CASSLGDNTDTQYF. The full variable domain, completed using reference TRBV7-9 and TRBJ2-3, is DTGVSQNPRHKITKRGQNVTFRCDPISEHNRLYWYRQTLGQGPEFLTYFQNEAQLEKSRLLSDRFSAERPKGSFSTLEIQRTEQGDSAMYLCASSLGDNTDTQYFGPGTRLTVL.

The table lists this clonotype with a few counts. This chain uses TRBV7-6 with TRBJ2-1, with TRBD2 matching 11 bases. V lost 1 base and J lost 2; bases outside the gene matches: 10. CDR1 and CDR2 (germline): SGHVS, FNYEAQ. The CDR3 extends over 19 amino acids. The CDR3 here is CASSLGGTLAGGPYNEQFF. DNA for the CDR3: TGTGCCAGCAGCTTAGGTGGGACCCTAGCGGGGGGACCCTACAATGAGCAGTTCTTC.